The rows below give T cell receptor beta chains drawn from one sample of a study of blood T cell repertoires in COVID-19. Clones were read by immunoSEQ multiplex PCR, and TCRdb kept only the in-frame ones, dropping some. The table shows under 500,000 clones, with roughly 90% occurring only once. Sequences were obtained from peripheral blood. These receptors all come from a woman aged 30 to 39 with acute or convalescent COVID-19. Both conserved end residues are trimmed from each CDR3.

CDR3aa: ASSFGTLTDTQY
j_gene: TRBJ2-3
v_gene: TRBV5-8

CDR3aa: ASSLSRTAEAF
j_gene: TRBJ1-1
v_gene: TRBV27

CDR3aa: ASRNGTDYGYT
j_gene: TRBJ1-2
v_gene: TRBV12-2

CDR3aa: ASSGGQGGRNQPQH
j_gene: TRBJ1-5
v_gene: TRBV2

CDR3aa: ASSSTGDSGNTIY
j_gene: TRBJ1-3
v_gene: TRBV19

CDR3aa: ATSRSGLNEQY
j_gene: TRBJ2-7
v_gene: TRBV15

CDR3aa: ASSRGGIYNEQF
j_gene: TRBJ2-1
v_gene: TRBV4-2

CDR3aa: ASSPPGTSGNNEQF
j_gene: TRBJ2-1
v_gene: TRBV18

CDR3aa: AISEGGGTPYGYT
j_gene: TRBJ1-2
v_gene: TRBV10-3

CDR3aa: ASSIGGLTNQPQH
j_gene: TRBJ1-5
v_gene: TRBV19

CDR3aa: ASRSPGLRGYT
j_gene: TRBJ1-2
v_gene: TRBV28

CDR3aa: ASRRYEQY
j_gene: TRBJ2-7
v_gene: TRBV28